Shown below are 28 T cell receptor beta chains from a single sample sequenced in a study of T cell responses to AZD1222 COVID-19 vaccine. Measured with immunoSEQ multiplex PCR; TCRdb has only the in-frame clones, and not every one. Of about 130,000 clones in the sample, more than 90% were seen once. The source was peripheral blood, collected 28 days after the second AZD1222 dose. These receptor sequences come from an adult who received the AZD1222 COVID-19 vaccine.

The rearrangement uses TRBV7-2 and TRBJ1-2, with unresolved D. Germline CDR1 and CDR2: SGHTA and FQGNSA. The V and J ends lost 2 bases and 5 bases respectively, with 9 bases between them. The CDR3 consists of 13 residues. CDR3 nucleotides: TGTGCCAGCAGCTTACGGGTGGAATATGGCTACACCTTC. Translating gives CASSLRVEYGYTF. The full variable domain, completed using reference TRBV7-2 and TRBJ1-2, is GAGVSQSPSNKVTEKGKDVELRCDPISGHTALYWYRQSLGQGLEFLIYFQGNSAPDKSGLPSDRFSAERTGGSVSTLTIQRTQQEDSAVYLCASSLRVEYGYTFGSGTRLTVV.

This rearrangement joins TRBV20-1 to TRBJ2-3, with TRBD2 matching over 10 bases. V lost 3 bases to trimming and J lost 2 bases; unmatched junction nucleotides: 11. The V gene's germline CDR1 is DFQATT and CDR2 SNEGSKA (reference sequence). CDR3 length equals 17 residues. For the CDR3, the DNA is TGCAGTGCTAGTGGGGCTAGCGGGAGAAAGTTCACAGATACGCAGTATTTT. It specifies CSASGASGRKFTDTQYF.

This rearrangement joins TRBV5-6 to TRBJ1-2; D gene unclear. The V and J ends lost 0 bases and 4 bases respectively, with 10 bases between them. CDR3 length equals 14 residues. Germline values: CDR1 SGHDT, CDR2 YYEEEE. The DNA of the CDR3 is TGTGCCAGCAGCTTGGTGTCGCAGATCTATGGCTACACCTTC. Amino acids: CASSLVSQIYGYTF.

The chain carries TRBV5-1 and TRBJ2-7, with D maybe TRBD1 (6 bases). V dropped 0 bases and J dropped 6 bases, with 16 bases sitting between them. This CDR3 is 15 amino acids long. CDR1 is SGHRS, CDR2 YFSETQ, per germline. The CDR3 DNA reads TGCGCCAGCAGCTTGGTTCAGGGGCGTCCAGGCGAGCAGTACTTC. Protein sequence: CASSLVQGRPGEQYF.

The CDR3 protein is CASSVGGNHYGYTF. CDR3 in DNA: TGTGCCAGCAGCGTAGGGGGCAATCACTATGGCTACACCTTC. The chain carries TRBV9 and TRBJ1-2; possible D gene TRBD1, 5 bases. The V end was cut by 0 bases, the J end by 3 bases, with 9 bases between. This CDR3 region has 14 residues. Germline V gives CDR1 SGDLS, CDR2 YYNGEE.

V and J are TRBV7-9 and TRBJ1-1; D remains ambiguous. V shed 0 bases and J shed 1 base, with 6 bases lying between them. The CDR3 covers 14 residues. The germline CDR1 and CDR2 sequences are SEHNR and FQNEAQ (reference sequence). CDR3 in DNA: TGTGCCAGCAGCTTAGCGCTAAGGAACACTGAAGCTTTCTTT. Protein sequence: CASSLALRNTEAFF.

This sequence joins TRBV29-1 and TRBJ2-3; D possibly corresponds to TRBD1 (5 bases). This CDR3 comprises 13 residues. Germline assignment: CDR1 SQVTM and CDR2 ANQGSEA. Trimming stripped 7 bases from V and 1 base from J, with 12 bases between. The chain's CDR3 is CSAEQGGTDTQYF. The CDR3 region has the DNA TGCAGCGCCGAACAAGGGGGCACAGATACGCAGTATTTT.

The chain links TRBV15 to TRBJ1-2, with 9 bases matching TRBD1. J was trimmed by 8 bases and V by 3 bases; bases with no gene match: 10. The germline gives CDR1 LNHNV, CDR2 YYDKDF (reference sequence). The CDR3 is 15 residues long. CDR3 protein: CATSSPDRGVGGYTF. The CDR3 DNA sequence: TGTGCCACCAGCAGTCCGGACAGGGGAGTGGGGGGCTACACCTTC.

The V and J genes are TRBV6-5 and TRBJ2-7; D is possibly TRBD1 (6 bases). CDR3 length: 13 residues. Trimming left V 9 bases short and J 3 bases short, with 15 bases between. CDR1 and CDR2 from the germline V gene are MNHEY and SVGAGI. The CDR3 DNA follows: TGTGCCAGACCCCCGGGACAACGCTACGAGCAGTACTTC. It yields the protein CARPPGQRYEQYF.

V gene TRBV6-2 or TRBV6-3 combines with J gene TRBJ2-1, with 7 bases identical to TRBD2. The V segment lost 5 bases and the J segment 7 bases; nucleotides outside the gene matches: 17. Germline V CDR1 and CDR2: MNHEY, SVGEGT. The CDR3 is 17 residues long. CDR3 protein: CASSTPSPRGGWNEQFF. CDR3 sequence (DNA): TGTGCCAGCAGTACTCCCTCGCCGCGCGGGGGTTGGAATGAGCAGTTCTTC.

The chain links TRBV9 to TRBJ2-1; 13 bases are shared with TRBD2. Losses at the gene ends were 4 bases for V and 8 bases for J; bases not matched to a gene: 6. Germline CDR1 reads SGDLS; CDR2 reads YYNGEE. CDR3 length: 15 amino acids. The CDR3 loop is CASSPLAGGPDEQFF. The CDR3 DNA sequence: TGTGCCAGCAGCCCACTAGCGGGGGGGCCGGATGAGCAGTTCTTC.

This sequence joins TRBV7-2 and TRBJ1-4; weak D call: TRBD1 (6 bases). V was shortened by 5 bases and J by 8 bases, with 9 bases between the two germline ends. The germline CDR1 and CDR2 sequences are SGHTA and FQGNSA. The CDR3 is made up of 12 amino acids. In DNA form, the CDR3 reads TGTGCCAGCAGCGCTACAGGGGAAAAACTGTTTTTT. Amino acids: CASSATGEKLFF.

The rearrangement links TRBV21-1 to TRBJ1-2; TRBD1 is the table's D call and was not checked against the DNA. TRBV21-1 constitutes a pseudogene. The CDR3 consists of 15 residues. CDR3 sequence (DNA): TGTGCCAGCCATTGGACAGGGGGGGATGGCTATGGCTACACCTTC. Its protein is CASHWTGGDGYGYTF.

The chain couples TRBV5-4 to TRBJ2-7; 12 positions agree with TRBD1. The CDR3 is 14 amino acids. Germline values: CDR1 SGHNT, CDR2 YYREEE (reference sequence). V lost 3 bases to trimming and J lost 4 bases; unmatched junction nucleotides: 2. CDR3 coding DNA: TGTGCCAGCAGCTCGGGACAGGGGGCGTACGAGCAGTACTTC. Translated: CASSSGQGAYEQYF.

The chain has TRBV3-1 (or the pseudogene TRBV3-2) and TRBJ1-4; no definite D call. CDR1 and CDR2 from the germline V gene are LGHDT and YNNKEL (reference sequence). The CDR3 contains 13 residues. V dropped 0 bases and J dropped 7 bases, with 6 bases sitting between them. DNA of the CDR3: TGTGCCAGCAGCCAAGATATAGGTGAAAAACTGTTTTTT. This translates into CASSQDIGEKLFF.

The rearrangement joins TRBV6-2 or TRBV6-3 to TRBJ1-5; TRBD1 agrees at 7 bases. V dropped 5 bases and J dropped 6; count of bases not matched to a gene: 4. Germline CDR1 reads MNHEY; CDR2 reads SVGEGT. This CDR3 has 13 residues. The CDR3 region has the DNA TGTGCCAGCAGTGCCCACAGGGGTCAGCCCCAGCATTTT. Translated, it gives CASSAHRGQPQHF.

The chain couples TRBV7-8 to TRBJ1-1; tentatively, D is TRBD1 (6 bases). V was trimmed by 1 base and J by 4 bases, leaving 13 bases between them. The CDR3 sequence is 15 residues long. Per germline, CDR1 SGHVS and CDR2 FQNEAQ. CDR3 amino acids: CASSLVGARGTEAFF. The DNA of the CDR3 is TGTGCCAGCAGCTTAGTGGGGGCGAGGGGCACTGAAGCTTTCTTT.

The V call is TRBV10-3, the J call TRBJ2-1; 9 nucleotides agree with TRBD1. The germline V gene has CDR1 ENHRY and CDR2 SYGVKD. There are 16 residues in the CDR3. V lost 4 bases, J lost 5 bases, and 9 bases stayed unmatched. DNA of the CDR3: TGTGCCATCAGTGCTGGAGCGGGACAGGGTAACAATGAGCAGTTCTTC. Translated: CAISAGAGQGNNEQFF.

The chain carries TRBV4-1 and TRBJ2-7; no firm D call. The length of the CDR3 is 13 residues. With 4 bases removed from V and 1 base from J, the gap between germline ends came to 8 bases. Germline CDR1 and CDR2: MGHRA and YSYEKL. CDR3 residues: CASSPEVSYEQYF. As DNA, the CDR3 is TGCGCCAGCAGCCCCGAGGTATCCTACGAGCAGTACTTC.

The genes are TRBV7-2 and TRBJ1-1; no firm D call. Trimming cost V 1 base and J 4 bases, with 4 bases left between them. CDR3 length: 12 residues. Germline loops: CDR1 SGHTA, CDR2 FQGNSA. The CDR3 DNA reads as TGTGCCAGCAGCTTAGACAGCACTGAAGCTTTCTTT. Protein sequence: CASSLDSTEAFF.

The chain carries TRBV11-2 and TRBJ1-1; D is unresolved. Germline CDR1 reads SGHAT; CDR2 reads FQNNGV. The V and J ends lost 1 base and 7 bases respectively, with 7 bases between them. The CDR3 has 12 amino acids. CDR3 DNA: TGTGCCAGCAGCTTAGTCGTGGGTGAAGCTTTCTTT. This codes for CASSLVVGEAFF.

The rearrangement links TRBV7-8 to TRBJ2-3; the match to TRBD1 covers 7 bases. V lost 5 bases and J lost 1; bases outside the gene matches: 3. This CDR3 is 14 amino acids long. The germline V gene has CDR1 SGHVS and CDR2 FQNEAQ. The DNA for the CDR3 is TGTGCCAGCAGCCCCGGACAGGGCACAGATACGCAGTATTTT. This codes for CASSPGQGTDTQYF.

The chain's CDR3 is CASSQSGSSYNEQFF. For the CDR3, the DNA is TGTGCCAGCAGCCAGAGCGGGAGCTCCTACAATGAGCAGTTCTTC. The chain links TRBV7-9 to TRBJ2-1; 8 bases fit TRBD2. The length of the CDR3 is 15 residues. CDR1 SEHNR and CDR2 FQNEAQ come from the germline V gene (reference sequence). The V and J ends lost 5 bases and 0 bases, in that order; junction bases with no gene match: 3.

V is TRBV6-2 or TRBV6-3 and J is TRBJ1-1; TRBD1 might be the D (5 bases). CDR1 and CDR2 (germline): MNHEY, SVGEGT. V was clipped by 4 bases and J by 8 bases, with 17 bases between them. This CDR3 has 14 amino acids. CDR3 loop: CASSSAQRGQEAFF. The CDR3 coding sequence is TGTGCCAGCAGTTCCGCGCAGAGGGGCCAAGAAGCTTTCTTT.

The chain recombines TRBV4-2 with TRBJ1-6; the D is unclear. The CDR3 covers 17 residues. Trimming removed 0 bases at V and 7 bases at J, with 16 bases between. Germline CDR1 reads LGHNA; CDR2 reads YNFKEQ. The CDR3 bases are TGTGCCAGCAGCCAAGAGAGGCCCGACGTCGGGAATTCACCCCTCCACTTT. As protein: CASSQERPDVGNSPLHF.

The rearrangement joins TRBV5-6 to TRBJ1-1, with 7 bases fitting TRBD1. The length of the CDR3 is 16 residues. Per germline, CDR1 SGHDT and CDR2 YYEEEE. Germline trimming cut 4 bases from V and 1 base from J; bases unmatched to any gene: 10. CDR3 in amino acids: CASSPAQDRSNTEAFF. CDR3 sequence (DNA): TGTGCCAGCAGCCCCGCGCAGGACAGGTCGAACACTGAAGCTTTCTTT.

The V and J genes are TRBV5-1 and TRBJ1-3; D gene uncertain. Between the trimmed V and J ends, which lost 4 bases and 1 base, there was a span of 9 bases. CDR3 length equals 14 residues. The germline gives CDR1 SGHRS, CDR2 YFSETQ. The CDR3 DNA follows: TGCGCCAGCAGCCCCCGGTATTCTGGAAACACCATATATTTT. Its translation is CASSPRYSGNTIYF.

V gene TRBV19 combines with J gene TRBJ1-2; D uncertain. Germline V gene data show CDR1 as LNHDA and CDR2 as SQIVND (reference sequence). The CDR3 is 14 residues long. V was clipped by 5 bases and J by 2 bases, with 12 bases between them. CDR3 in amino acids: CASSSRPTNYGYTF. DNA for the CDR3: TGTGCCAGTAGTTCCCGACCGACCAACTATGGCTACACCTTC. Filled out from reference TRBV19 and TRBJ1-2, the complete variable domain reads DGGITQSPKYLFRKEGQNVTLSCEQNLNHDAMYWYRQDPGQGLRLIYYSQIVNDFQKGDIAEGYSVSREKKESFPLTVTSAQKNPTAFYLCASSSRPTNYGYTFGSGTRLTVV.